This T cell receptor beta chain was found in a study of cytotoxic CD8 clonotypes in ibrutinib-treated CLL. The germline V gene has CDR1 SQVTM and CDR2 ANQGSEA. V gave up 1 base and J gave up 4 bases, with 12 bases separating them. The CDR3 runs to 14 residues. The data were produced by immunoSEQ multiplex PCR, yet TCRdb's version contains in-frame clones alone and is incomplete. The table has about 14,000 clones, roughly 64% seen once. Frozen PBMC stocks contributed approximately 1.9 micrograms of genomic DNA to the TCR beta libraries. The TCR originated in a human donor with chronic lymphocytic leukemia. The chain recombines TRBV29-1 with TRBJ2-3; tentative D call: TRBD2 (5 bases). This material consisted of PBMCs, taken before ibrutinib treatment. In DNA form, the CDR3 reads TGCAGCGTTGAAGCCGGGGTGTGGGCAGATACGCAGTATTTT. As protein: CSVEAGVWADTQYF.